This TCR beta chain was profiled in a study of cytomegalovirus exposure and HLA in healthy donors. General study results and limits: Later work found most CMV-associated TCR beta chains apparently HLA-restricted. Sequences of the TCR beta chain were said to predict the HLA-A and HLA-B alleles of most subjects accurately. Presence/absence results assume similar sequencing depth per donor, which may not hold.

A note on this clone: Its antigen is unknown.

There are 15 residues in the CDR3. The junction had 1 base not matched to a gene; V was cut back by 2 bases and J by 3 bases. Germline lookup yields CDR1 KGHSH and CDR2 LQKENI. Amplification used 60 Vbeta primers and 13 Jbeta primers. Profiled with immunoSEQ multiplex PCR; TCRdb holds only in-frame clones, not every one. The repertoire consists of roughly 140,000 clones, with 72% occurring once and the leading ten covering 2.1%. The sequence came from a man aged 35 to 55 in good health and CMV-seronegative. The rearrangement links TRBV18 to TRBJ2-1; 10 bases fit TRBD2. Material: PBMCs. CDR3 amino acids: CASSPRTSGYNEQFF. CDR3 bases: TGTGCCAGCTCACCAAGGACTAGCGGCTACAATGAGCAGTTCTTC.